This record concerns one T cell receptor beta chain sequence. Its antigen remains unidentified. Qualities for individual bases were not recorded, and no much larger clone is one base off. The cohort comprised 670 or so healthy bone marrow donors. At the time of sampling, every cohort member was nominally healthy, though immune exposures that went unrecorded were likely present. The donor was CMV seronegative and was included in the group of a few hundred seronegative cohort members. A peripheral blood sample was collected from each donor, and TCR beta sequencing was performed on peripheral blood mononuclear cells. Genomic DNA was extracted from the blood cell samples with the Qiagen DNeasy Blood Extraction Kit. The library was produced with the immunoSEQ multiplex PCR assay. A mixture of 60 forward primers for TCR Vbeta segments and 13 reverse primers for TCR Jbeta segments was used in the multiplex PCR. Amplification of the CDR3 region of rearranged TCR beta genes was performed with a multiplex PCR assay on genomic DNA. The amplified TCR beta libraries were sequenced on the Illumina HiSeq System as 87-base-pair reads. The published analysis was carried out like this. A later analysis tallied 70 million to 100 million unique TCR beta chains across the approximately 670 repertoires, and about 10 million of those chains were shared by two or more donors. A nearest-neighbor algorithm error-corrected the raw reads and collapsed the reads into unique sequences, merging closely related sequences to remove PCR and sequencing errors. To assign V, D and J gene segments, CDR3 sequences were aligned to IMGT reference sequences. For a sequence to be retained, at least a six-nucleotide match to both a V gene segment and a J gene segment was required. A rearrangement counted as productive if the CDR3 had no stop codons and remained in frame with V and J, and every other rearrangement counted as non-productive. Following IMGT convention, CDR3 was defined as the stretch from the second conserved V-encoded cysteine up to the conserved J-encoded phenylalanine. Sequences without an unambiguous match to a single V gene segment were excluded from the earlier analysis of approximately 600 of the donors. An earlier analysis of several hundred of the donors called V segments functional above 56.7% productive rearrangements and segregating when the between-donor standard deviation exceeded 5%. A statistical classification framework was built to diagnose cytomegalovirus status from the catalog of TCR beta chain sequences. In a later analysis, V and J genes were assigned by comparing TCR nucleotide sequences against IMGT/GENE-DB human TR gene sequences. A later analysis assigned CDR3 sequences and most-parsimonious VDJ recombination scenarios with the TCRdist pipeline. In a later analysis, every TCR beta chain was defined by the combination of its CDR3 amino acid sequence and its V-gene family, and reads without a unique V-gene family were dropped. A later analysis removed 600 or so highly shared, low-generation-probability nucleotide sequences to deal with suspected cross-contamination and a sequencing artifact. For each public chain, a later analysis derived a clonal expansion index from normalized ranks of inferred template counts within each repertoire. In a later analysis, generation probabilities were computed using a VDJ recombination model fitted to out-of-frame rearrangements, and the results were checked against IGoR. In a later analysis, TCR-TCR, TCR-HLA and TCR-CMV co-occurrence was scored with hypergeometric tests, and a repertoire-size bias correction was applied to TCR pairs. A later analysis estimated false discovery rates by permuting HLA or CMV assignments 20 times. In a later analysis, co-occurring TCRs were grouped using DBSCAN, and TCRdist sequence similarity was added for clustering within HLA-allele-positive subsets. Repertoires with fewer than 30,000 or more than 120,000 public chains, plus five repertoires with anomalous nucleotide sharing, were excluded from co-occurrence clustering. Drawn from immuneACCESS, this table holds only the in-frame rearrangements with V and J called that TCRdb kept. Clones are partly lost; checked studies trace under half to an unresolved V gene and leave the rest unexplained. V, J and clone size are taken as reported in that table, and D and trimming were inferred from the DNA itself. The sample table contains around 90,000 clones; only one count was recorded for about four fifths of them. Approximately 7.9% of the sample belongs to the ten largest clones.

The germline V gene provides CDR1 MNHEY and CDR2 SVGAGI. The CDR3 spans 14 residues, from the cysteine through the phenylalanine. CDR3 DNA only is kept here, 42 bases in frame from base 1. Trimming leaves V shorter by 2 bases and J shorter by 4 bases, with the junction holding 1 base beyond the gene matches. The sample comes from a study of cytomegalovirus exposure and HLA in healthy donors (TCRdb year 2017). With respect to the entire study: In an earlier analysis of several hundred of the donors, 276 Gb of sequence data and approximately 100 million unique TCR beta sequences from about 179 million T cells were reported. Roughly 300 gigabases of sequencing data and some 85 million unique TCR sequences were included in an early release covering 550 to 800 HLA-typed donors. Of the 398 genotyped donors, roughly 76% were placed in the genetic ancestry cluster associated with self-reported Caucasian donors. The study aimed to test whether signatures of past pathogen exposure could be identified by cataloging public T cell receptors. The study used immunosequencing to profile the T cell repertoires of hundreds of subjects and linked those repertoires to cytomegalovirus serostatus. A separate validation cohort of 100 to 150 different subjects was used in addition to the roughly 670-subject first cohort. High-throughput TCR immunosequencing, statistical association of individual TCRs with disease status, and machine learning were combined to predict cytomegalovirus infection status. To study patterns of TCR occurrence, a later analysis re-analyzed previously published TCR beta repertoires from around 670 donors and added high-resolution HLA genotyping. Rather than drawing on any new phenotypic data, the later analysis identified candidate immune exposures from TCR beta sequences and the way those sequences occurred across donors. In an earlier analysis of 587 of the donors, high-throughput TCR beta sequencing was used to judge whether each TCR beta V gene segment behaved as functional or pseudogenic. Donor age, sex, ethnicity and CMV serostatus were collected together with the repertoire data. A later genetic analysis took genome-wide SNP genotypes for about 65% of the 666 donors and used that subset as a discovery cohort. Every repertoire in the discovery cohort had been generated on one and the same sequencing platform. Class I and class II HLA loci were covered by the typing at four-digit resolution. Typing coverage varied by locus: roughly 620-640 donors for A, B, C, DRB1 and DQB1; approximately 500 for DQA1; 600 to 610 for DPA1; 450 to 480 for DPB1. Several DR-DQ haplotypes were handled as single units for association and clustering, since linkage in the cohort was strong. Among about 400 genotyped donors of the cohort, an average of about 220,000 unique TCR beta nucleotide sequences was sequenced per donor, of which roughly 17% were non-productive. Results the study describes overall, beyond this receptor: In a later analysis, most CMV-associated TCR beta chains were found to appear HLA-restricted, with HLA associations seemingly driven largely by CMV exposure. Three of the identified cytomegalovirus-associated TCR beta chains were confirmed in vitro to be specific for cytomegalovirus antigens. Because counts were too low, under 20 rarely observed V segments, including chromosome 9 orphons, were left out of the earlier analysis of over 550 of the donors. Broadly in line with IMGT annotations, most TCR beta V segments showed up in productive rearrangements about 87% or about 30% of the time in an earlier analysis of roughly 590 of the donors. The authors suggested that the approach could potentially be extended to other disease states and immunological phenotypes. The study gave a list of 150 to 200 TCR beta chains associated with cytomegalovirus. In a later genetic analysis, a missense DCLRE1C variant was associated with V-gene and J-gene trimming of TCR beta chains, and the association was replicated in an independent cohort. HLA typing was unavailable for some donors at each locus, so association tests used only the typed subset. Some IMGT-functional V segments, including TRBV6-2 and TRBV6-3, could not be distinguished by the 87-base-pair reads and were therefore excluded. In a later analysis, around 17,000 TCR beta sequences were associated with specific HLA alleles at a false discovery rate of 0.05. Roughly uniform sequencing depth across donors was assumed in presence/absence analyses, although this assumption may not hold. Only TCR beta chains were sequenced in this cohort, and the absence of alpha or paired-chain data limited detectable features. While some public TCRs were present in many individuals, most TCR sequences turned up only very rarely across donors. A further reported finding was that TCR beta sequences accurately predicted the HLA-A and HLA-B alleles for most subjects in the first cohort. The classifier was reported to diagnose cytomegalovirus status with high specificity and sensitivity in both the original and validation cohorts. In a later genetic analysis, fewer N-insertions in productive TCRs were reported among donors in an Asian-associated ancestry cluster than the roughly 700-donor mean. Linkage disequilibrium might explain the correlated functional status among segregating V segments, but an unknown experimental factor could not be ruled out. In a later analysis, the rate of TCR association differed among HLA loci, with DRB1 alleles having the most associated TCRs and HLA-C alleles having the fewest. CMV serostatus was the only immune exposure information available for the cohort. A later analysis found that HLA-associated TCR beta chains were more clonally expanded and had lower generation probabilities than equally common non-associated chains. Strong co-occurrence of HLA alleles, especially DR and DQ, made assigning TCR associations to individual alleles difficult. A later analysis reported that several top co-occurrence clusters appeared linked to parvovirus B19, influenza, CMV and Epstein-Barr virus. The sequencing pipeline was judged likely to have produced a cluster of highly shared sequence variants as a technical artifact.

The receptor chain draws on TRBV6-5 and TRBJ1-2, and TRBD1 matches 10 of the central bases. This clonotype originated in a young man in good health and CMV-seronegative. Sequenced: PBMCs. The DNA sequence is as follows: TGTGCCAGCAGTTACAGGACAGGGGGCTATGGCTACACCTTC. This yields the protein CASSYRTGGYGYTF.